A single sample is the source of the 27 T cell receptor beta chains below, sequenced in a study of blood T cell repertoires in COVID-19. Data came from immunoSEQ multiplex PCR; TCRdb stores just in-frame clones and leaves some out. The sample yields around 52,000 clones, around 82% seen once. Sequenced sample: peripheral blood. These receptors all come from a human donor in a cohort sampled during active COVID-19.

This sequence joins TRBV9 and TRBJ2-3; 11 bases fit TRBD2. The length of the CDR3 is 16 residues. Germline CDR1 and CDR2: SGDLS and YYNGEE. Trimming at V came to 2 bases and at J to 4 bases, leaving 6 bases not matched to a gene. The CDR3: CASSVDSGGAADTQYF. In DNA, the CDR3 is TGTGCCAGCAGCGTCGATAGCGGGGGGGCGGCAGATACGCAGTATTTT.

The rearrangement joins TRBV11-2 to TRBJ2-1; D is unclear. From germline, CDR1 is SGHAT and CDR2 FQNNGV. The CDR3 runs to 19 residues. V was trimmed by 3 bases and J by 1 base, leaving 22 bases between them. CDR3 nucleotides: TGTGCCAGCAGCTTGGGTACCGGGTGGCCCACCCAATCCTACAATGAGCAGTTCTTC. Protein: CASSLGTGWPTQSYNEQFF.

The CDR3 DNA is TGTGCCAGCCAGCGGGTAGTCTCGGGCAATCAGCCCCAGCATTTT. It yields the protein CASQRVVSGNQPQHF. V is TRBV6-5 and J is TRBJ1-5; unclear D gene. Trimming stripped 8 bases from V and 2 bases from J, with 16 bases between. The germline V gene has CDR1 MNHEY and CDR2 SVGAGI. The CDR3 consists of 15 residues.

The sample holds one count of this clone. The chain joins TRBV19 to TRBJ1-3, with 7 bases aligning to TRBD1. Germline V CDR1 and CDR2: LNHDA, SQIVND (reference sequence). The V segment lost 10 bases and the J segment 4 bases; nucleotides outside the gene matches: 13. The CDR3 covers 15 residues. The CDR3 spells CATKMTGYSGNTIYF. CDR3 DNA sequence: TGTGCCACGAAAATGACAGGGTATTCCGGAAACACCATATATTTT.

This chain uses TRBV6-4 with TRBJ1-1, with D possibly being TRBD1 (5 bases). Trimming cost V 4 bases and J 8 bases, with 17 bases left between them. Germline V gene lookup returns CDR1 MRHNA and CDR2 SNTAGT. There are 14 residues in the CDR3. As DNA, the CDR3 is TGTGCCAGCAGTGCGGACCCCAGGGCCGGAGAAGCTTTCTTT. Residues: CASSADPRAGEAFF.

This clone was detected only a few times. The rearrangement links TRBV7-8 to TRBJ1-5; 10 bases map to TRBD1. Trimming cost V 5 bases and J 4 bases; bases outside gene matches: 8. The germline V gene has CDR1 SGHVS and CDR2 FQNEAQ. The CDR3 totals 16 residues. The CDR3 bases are TGTGCCAGCAGCCCCCGGGACAGGGGCCTTAATCAGCCCCAGCATTTT. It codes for CASSPRDRGLNQPQHF.

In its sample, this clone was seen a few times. CDR3 sequence: CASSPRGGLREQYF. The DNA of the CDR3 is TGTGCCAGCAGCCCACGCGGGGGGTTGAGAGAGCAGTACTTC. V gene TRBV5-4 combines with J gene TRBJ2-7, with 8 bases lining up with TRBD2. The CDR3 has 14 amino acids. Germline V lookup: CDR1 SGHNT, CDR2 YYREEE (reference sequence). The V segment lost 4 bases and the J segment 7 bases; nucleotides outside the gene matches: 10.

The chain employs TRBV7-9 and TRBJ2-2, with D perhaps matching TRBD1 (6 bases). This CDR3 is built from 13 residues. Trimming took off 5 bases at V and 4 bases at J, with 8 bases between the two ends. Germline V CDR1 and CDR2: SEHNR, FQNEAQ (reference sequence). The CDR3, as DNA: TGTGCCAGCAGCCGGGACATCACCGGGGAGCTGTTTTTT. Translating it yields CASSRDITGELFF. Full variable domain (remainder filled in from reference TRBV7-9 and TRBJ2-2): DTGVSQNPRHKITKRGQNVTFRCDPISEHNRLYWYRQTLGQGPEFLTYFQNEAQLEKSRLLSDRFSAERPKGSFSTLEIQRTEQGDSAMYLCASSRDITGELFFGEGSRLTVL.

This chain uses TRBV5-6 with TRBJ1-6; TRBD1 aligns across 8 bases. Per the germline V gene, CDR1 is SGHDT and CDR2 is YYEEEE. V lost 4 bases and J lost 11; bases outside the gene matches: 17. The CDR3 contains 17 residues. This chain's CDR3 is CASSPYRPAGGDTPLHF. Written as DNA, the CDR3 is TGTGCCAGCAGCCCATACCGACCCGCAGGGGGCGATACACCCCTCCACTTT. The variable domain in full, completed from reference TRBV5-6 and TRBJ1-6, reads DAGVTQSPTHLIKTRGQQVTLRCSPKSGHDTVSWYQQALGQGPQFIFQYYEEEERQRGNFPDRFSGHQFPNYSSELNVNALLLGDSALYLCASSPYRPAGGDTPLHFGNGTRLTVT.

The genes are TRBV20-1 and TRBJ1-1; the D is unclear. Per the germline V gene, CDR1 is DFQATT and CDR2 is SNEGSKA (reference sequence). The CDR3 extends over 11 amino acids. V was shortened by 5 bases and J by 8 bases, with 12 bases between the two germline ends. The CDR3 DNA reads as TGCAGTGCTGGAGTTCAGGTAGAAGCTTTCTTT. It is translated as CSAGVQVEAFF.

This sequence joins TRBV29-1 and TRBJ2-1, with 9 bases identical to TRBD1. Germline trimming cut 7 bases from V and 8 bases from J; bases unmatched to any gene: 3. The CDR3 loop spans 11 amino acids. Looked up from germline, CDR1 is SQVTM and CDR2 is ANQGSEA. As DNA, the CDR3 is TGCAGCGCCGGGACAGGGCATGAGCAGTTCTTC. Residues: CSAGTGHEQFF.

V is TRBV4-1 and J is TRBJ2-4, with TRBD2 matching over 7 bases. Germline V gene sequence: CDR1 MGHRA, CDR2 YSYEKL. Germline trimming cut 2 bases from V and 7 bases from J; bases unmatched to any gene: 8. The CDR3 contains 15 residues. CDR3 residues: CASSQLGRVDNIQYF. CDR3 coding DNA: TGCGCCAGCAGCCAATTGGGGAGGGTCGATAACATTCAGTACTTC.

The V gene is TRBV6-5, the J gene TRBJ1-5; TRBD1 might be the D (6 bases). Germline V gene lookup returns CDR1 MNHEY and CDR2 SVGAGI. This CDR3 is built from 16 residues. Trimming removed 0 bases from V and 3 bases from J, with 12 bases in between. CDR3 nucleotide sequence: TGTGCCAGCAGTTACTCCAGTGACAGGCTCAATCAGCCCCAGCATTTT. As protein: CASSYSSDRLNQPQHF.

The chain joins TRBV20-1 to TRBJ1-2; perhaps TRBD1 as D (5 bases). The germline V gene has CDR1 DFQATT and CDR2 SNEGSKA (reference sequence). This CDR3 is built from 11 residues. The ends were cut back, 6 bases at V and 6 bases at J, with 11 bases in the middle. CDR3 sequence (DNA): TGCAGTGCCTCTACAGGTCATGGCTACACCTTC. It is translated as CSASTGHGYTF.

The CDR3 bases are TGTGCCTGGAGTCTAGGGACAGGGGACGAAAAACTGTTTTTT. Protein product: CAWSLGTGDEKLFF. This chain joins TRBV30 and TRBJ1-4, with TRBD1 identical over 10 bases. Germline-derived CDR1 and CDR2 are GTSNPN and SVGIG (reference sequence). This CDR3 region has 14 residues. V dropped 2 bases and J dropped 8; count of bases not matched to a gene: 5.

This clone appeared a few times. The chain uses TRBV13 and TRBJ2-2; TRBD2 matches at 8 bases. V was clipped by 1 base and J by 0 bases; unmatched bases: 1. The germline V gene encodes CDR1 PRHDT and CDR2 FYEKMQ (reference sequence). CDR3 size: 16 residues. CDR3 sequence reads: CASSLVAGTNTGELFF. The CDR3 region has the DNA TGTGCCAGCAGCTTAGTAGCGGGGACGAACACCGGGGAGCTGTTTTTT.

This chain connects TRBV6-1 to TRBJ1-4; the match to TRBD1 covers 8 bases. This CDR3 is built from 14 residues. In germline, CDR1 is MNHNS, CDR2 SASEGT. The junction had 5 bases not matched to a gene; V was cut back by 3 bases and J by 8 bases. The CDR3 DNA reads TGTGCCAGCAGTGACAGGGGGCTAGGGGAAAAACTGTTTTTT. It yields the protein CASSDRGLGEKLFF.

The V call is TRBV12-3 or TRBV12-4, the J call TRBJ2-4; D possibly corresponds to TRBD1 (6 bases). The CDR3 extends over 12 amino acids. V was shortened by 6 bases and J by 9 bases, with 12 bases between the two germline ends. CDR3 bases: TGTGCCAGCAGCAAGGACAGAGGCATTCAGTACTTC. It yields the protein CASSKDRGIQYF.

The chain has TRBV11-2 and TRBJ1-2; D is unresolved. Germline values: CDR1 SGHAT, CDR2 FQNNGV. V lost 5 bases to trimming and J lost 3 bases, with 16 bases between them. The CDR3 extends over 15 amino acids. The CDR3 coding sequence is TGTGCCAGCAGCCTCCCATTCGGCGGGGACTATGGCTACACCTTC. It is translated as CASSLPFGGDYGYTF.

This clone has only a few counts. CDR3 amino acids: CASSQGSTPSTDTQYF. CDR3 nucleotide sequence: TGTGCCAGCAGCCAAGGTTCCACACCTAGCACAGATACGCAGTATTTT. V is TRBV4-2 and J is TRBJ2-3; unclear D gene. V was pared by 1 base and J by 0 bases, with 11 bases between. Germline values: CDR1 LGHNA, CDR2 YNFKEQ. The length of the CDR3 is 16 residues.

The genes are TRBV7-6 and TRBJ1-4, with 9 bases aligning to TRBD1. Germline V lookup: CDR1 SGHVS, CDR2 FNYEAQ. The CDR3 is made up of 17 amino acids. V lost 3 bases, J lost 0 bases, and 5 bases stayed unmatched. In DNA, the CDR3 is TGTGCCAGCAGCTTGAGGACAGGGGTTTCAACTAATGAAAAACTGTTTTTT. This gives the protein CASSLRTGVSTNEKLFF.

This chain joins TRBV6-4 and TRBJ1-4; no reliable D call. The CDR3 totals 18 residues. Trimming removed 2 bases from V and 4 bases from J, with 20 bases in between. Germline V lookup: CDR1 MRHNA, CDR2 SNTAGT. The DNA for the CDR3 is TGTGCCAGCAGTGACGACGGGTGGGTACCGTGTAATAATGAAAAACTGTTTTTT. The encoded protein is CASSDDGWVPCNNEKLFF.

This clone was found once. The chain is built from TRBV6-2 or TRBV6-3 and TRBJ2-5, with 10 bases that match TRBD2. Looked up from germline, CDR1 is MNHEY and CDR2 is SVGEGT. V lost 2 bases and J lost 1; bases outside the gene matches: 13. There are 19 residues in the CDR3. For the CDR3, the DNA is TGTGCCAGCAGTTACCTTTCCCGAGTAGCGGGGGGCTTCCAAGAGACCCAGTACTTC. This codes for CASSYLSRVAGGFQETQYF.

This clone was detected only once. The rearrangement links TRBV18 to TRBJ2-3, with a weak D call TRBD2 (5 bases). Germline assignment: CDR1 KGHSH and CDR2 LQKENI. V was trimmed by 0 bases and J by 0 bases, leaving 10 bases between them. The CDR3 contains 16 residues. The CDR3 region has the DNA TGTGCCAGCTCACCACCGAACTCGGGGAGCACAGATACGCAGTATTTT. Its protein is CASSPPNSGSTDTQYF.

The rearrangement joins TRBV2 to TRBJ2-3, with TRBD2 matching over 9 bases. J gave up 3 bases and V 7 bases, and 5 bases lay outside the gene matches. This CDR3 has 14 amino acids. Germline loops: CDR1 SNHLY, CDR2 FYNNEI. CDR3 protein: CASNAGGPTDTQYF. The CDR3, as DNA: TGTGCCAGCAATGCGGGGGGGCCGACAGATACGCAGTATTTT.

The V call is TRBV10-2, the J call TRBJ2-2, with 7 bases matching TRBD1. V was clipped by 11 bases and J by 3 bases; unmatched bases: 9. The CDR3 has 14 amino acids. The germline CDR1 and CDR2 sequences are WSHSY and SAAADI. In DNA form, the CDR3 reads TGCGCCGCAAGCCCCGGGACAGACACCGGGGAGCTGTTTTTT. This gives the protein CAASPGTDTGELFF.

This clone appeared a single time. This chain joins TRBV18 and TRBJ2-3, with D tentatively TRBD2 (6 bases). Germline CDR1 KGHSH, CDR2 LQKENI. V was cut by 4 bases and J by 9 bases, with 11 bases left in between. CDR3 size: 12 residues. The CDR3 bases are TGTGCCAGCTCACACGGGACTGACACGCAGTATTTT. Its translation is CASSHGTDTQYF.